The next 8 T cell receptor gamma chains were all read from a single sample in a study of gammadelta T cells in human blood. TCRdb reprocessed the RT-PCR reads through CATT. The data show hundreds of gamma-chain clones, approximately 2.2% seen once. Sequenced input: non-Vgamma9Vdelta2 gamma-delta T cells from infant blood. These receptors were collected from a human donor.

This clone was seen only a few times. This DNA's translation differs at residue 9 from TCRdb's protein, which comes from a much larger clone; a read error is likely, and the protein shown is translated from the DNA. This sequence joins TRGV3 and TRGJ1 or TRGJ2. The germline gives CDR1 VTNTFY, CDR2 YDVSTARD (reference sequence). The CDR3 is 11 residues long. The CDR3 region has the DNA TGTGCCACCTGGGATCAAAATAAGCAACTCTTT. It is translated as CATWDQNKQLF.

A few counts support this clone. The protein held in TCRdb is that of a much larger clone and does not match this DNA's translation at residue 7, likely because of a read error; the protein shown is translated from the DNA. The rearrangement uses TRGV10 and TRGJP1. TRGV10 is treated as an ORF (open reading frame) with a function not yet certain. The CDR3 loop spans 14 amino acids. J lost 3 bases, V lost 8 bases, and 7 bases had no gene match. Written as DNA, the CDR3 is TGTGCTGCGTGGGATTTTGCCACTGGTTGGTTCAAGATATTT. This codes for CAAWDFATGWFKIF.

By sample share, this clone is large. This chain links TRGV2 with TRGJ1 or TRGJ2. The junction had 8 bases not matched to a gene; V was cut back by 0 bases and J by 0 bases. The CDR3 is 16 residues long. From germline, CDR1 is EGSNGY and CDR2 YDSYNSKV. CDR3 residues: CATWDGPAPNYYKKLF. The CDR3 coding sequence is TGTGCCACCTGGGACGGGCCCGCTCCGAATTATTATAAGAAACTCTTT.

Within the sample, this clone is large. Other DNA sequences within the sample encode an identical CDR3. The chain links TRGV5 to TRGJP1. The V segment lost 0 bases and the J segment 3 bases; nucleotides outside the gene matches: 1. The CDR3 is 14 residues long. Germline values: CDR1 VINAFY, CDR2 YDVSNSKD. Here the CDR3 DNA reads TGTGCCACCTGGGACAGGCCCACTGGTTGGTTCAAGATATTT. Protein sequence: CATWDRPTGWFKIF.

The table lists this clone with a few counts. A far larger clone is just one base off, so this is likely a read error. The sample carries other DNA sequences with the same CDR3. The chain uses TRGV9 and TRGJ1 or TRGJ2. J gave up 10 bases and V 0 bases, and 18 bases lay outside the gene matches. The V gene's germline CDR1 is GITISATS and CDR2 ISYDGTV (reference sequence). The CDR3 has 16 residues. CDR3: CALWEVQIVRLSKKLF. CDR3 in DNA: TGTGCCTTGTGGGAGGTGCAAATCGTTCGTCTATCGAAGAAACTCTTT.

Sample share makes this clone hyperexpanded. This chain links TRGV4 with TRGJ1 or TRGJ2. The CDR3 has 11 amino acids. The J segment lost 4 bases and the V segment lost 3 bases, leaving 0 bases of the junction unmatched. Germline lookup yields CDR1 EGSTGY and CDR2 YDSYTSSV. The CDR3 spells CATWDYYKKLF. CDR3 sequence (DNA): TGTGCCACCTGGGATTATTATAAGAAACTCTTT.

Sample share makes this clone hyperexpanded. The chain uses TRGV10 and TRGJP1. TRGV10 is flagged as an ORF with uncertain function. The CDR3 consists of 12 residues. The ends lost 8 bases at V and 8 bases at J; junction bases unmatched: 6. As DNA, the CDR3 is TGTGCTGCGTGGGATTTAGGTTGGTTCAAGATATTT. Translated, it gives CAAWDLGWFKIF.

Judged by abundance, this clone is medium-sized (0.01 to 0.1%). A much larger clone is a single base away; this may be a read error. The J gene is TRGJ1 or TRGJ2, the V gene TRGV9. CDR3 length: 14 amino acids. In germline, CDR1 is GITISATS, CDR2 ISYDGTV (reference sequence). In nucleotides, the CDR3 is TGTGCCGTGTGGGAGGAGGGAAAGTATTATAAGAAACTCTTT. This codes for CAVWEEGKYYKKLF.